One and the same sample provided the 8 T cell receptor beta chains below, sequenced in a study of blood T cells in healthy people across ages. A J-beta primer mix and a sample-barcoded 5' primer were used in a second PCR of roughly 7 to 12 cycles. TCRdb reprocessed the 5' RACE reads with MiXCR, giving one entry per CDR3 protein. The top ten clones hold 7.7% of a sample with about 1,500,000 distinct CDR3 sequences, about 28% of them seen once. The specimen sequenced was blood. The origin of the receptors is a woman in her 30s in good health.

This clonotype occurred many times. V usage is TRBV5-1 and J usage is TRBJ1-5, with a tentative D call TRBD1 (6 bases). The CDR3 totals 14 residues. Germline loops: CDR1 SGHRS, CDR2 YFSETQ. Between the trimmed V and J ends, which lost 4 bases and 7 bases, there was a span of 15 bases. The CDR3 DNA reads TGCGCCAGCAGCCTGGGGGCGGGAGGACAGCCCCAGCATTTT. Translating it yields CASSLGAGGQPQHF. The full variable domain, its missing parts supplied by reference TRBV5-1 and TRBJ1-5, is KAGVTQTPRYLIKTRGQQVTLSCSPISGHRSVSWYQQTPGQGLQFLFEYFSETQRNKGNFPGRFSGRQFSNSRSEMNVSTLELGDSALYLCASSLGAGGQPQHFGDGTRLSIL.

This clonotype showed up just a few times. This chain connects TRBV30 to TRBJ2-1, with 11 nucleotides matching TRBD2. The CDR3 extends over 16 amino acids. The V segment lost 3 bases and the J segment 4 bases; nucleotides outside the gene matches: 8. CDR1 is GTSNPN, CDR2 SVGIG, per germline (reference sequence). The CDR3 sequence is CAWRIAGGSSYNEQFF. CDR3 in DNA: TGTGCCTGGAGAATAGCGGGAGGGTCGTCGTACAATGAGCAGTTCTTC.

The genes are TRBV20-1 and TRBJ1-2; unclear D gene. CDR1 is DFQATT and CDR2 is SNEGSKA in the germline V gene (reference sequence). The CDR3 length is 15 residues. With 0 bases removed from V and 4 bases from J, the gap between germline ends came to 15 bases. In DNA, the CDR3 is TGCAGTGCTAGAGACTCCGGGCGGCGCAGCTATGGCTACACCTTC. Translation: CSARDSGRRSYGYTF.

The chain is built from TRBV7-2 and TRBJ2-3; 7 bases fit TRBD1. Unmatched junction bases numbered 4, after V lost 4 bases and J lost 0 bases. The CDR3 has 15 residues. The germline gives CDR1 SGHTA, CDR2 FQGNSA. The CDR3 DNA is TGTGCCAGCAGCTCCCCGGACAGGAGCACAGATACGCAGTATTTT. Residues: CASSSPDRSTDTQYF.

The V call is TRBV5-1, the J call TRBJ1-1; unclear D gene. CDR3 length equals 15 residues. CDR1 is SGHRS, CDR2 YFSETQ, per germline. V was trimmed by 0 bases and J by 3 bases, leaving 12 bases between them. The CDR3 DNA reads TGCGCCAGCAGCTTGGCCTCCCCGGCGGACACTGAAGCTTTCTTT. Translating it yields CASSLASPADTEAFF.

The rearrangement joins TRBV20-1 to TRBJ1-2; possible D gene TRBD1, 6 bases. Deletions cut 5 bases from V and 4 bases from J, with 17 bases between. Germline-derived CDR1 and CDR2 are DFQATT and SNEGSKA (reference sequence). The CDR3 runs to 14 residues. The chain's CDR3 is CSARGTIGTYGYTF. CDR3 sequence (DNA): TGCAGTGCTCGCGGGACAATAGGAACCTATGGCTACACCTTC.

In its sample, this clonotype was seen a few times. The rearrangement joins TRBV7-3 to TRBJ2-7; 10 nucleotides line up with TRBD1. V shed 5 bases, J shed 3 bases, and the junction held 7 bases outside the gene matches. The CDR3 is 15 residues long. Germline V CDR1 and CDR2: SGHTA, FQGTGA. The CDR3 DNA is TGTGCCAGCAGCAAGGGACAGGGGTCTCTCTACGAGCAGTACTTC. Amino acids: CASSKGQGSLYEQYF.

The chain joins TRBV14 to TRBJ2-4; D is unclear. V lost 0 bases and J 3 bases, leaving 15 bases between the germline ends. This CDR3 has 17 residues. Germline CDR1 reads SGHDN; CDR2 reads FVKESK. CDR3 coding DNA: TGTGCCAGCAGCCAAGAAGCTGGGTTCAGTGTCAAAAACATTCAGTACTTC. As protein: CASSQEAGFSVKNIQYF.